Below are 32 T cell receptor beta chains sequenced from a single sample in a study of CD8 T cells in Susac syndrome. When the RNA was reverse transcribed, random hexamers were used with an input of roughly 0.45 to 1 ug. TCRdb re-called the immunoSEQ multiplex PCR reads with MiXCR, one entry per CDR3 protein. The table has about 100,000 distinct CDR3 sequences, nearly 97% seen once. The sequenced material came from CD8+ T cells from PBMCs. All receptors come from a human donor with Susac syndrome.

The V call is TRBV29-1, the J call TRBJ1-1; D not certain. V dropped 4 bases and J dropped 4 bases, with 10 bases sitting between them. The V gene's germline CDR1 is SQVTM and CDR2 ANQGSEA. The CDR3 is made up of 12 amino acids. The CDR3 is CSVVGTRTEAFF. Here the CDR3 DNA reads TGCAGCGTTGTCGGTACACGCACTGAAGCTTTCTTT.

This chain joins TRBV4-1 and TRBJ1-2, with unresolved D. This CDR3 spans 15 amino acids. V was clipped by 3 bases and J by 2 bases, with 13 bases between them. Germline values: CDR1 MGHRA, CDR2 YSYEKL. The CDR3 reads CASSQEDGTNYGYTF. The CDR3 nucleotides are TGCGCCAGCAGCCAGGAGGACGGAACCAACTATGGCTACACCTTC.

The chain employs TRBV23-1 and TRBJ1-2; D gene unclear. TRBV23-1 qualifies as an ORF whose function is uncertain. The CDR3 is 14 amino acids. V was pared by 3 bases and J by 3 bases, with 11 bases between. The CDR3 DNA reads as TGCGCCAGCAGTCAGAGGAACAGAGACTATGGCTACACCTTC. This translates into CASSQRNRDYGYTF.

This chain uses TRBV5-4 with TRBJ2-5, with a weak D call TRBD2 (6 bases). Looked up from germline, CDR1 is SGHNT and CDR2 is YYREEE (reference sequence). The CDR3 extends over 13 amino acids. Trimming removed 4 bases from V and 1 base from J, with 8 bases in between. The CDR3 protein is CASSPEGQETQYF. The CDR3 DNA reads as TGTGCCAGCAGCCCGGAGGGCCAAGAGACCCAGTACTTC.

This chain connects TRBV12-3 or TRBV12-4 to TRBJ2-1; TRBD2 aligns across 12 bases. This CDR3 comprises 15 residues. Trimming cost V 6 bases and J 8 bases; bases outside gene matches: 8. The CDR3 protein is CASSSLAGGGYEQFF. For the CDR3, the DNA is TGTGCCAGCAGCTCACTAGCGGGGGGCGGGTATGAGCAGTTCTTC.

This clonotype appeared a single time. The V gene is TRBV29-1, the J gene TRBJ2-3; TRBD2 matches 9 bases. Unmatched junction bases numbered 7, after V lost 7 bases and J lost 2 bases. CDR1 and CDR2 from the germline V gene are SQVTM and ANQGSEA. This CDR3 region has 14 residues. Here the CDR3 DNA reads TGCAGCGCCCGTCTAGCGGGGCTCACAGATACGCAGTATTTT. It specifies CSARLAGLTDTQYF.

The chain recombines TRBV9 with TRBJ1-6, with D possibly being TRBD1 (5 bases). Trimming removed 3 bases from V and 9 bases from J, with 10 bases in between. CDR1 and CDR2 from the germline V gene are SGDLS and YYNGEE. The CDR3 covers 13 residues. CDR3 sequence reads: CASSARTSSPLHF. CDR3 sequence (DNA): TGTGCCAGCAGCGCGAGGACATCTTCACCCCTCCACTTT.

As DNA, the CDR3 is TGTGCCGCGGGACAGGGCAATCAGCCCCAGCATTTT. Amino acid sequence: CAAGQGNQPQHF. The chain recombines TRBV24-1 with TRBJ1-5; the match to TRBD1 covers 8 bases. V lost 12 bases and J lost 2; bases outside the gene matches: 2. Germline values: CDR1 KGHDR, CDR2 SFDVKD. The CDR3 consists of 12 residues.

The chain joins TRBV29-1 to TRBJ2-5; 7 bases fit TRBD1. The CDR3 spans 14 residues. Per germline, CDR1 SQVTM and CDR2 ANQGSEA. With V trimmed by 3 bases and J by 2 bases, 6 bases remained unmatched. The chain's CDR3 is CSVDKGRGQETQYF. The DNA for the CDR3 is TGCAGCGTTGATAAGGGCAGGGGGCAAGAGACCCAGTACTTC.

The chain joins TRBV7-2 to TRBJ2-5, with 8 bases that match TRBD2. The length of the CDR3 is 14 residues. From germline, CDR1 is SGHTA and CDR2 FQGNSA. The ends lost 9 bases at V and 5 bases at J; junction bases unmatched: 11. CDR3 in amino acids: CASRLSGSVETQYF. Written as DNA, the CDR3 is TGTGCCAGTAGACTGAGCGGGAGTGTTGAGACCCAGTACTTC. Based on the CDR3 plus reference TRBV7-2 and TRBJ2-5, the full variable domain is GAGVSQSPSNKVTEKGKDVELRCDPISGHTALYWYRQSLGQGLEFLIYFQGNSAPDKSGLPSDRFSAERTGGSVSTLTIQRTQQEDSAVYLCASRLSGSVETQYFGPGTRLLVL.

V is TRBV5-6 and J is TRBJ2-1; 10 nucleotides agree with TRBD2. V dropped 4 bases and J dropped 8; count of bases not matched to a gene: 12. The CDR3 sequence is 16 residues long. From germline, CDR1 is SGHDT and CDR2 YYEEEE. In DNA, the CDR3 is TGTGCCAGCAGCCGGGGACTAGCGCCCCGGAAGGATGAGCAGTTCTTC. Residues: CASSRGLAPRKDEQFF.

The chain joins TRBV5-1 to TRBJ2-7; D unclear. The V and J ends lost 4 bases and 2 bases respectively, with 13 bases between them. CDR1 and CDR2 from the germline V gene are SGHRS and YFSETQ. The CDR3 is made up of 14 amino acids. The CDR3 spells CASSPGWGAYEQYF. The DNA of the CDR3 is TGCGCCAGCAGCCCAGGATGGGGTGCCTACGAGCAGTACTTC. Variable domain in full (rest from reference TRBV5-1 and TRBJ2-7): KAGVTQTPRYLIKTRGQQVTLSCSPISGHRSVSWYQQTPGQGLQFLFEYFSETQRNKGNFPGRFSGRQFSNSRSEMNVSTLELGDSALYLCASSPGWGAYEQYFGPGTRLTVT.

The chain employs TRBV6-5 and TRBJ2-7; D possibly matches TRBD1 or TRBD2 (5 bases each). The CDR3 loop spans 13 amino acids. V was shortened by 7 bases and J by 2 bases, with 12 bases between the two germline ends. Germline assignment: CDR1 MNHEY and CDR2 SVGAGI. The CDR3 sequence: CASTRLGAYEQYF. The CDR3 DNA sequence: TGTGCCAGCACCCGGTTGGGGGCCTACGAGCAGTACTTC.

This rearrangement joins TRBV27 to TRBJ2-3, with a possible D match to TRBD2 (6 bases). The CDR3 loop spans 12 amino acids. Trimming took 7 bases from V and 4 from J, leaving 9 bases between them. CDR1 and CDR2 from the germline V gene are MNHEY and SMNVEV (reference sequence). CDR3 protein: CASTSGADTQYF. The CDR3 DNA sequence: TGTGCCAGCACCTCGGGGGCAGATACGCAGTATTTT.

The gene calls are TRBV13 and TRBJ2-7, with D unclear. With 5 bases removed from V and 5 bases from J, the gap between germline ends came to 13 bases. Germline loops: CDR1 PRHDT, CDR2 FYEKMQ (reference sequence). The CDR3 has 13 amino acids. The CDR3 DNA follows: TGTGCCAGCAGCGCCACGGAAGGAAACGAGCAGTACTTC. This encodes CASSATEGNEQYF.

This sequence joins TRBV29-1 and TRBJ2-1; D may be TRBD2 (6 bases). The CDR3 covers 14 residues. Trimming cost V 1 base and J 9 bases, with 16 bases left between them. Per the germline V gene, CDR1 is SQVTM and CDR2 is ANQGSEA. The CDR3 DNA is TGCAGCGTTGAAGGGTTGGGGGGAAGGGGTGAGCAGTTCTTC. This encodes CSVEGLGGRGEQFF.

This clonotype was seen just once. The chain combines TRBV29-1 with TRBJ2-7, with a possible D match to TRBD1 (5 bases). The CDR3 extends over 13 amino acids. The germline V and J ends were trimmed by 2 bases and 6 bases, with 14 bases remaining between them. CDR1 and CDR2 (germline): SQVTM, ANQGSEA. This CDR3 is CSVEQGTMGEQYF. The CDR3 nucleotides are TGCAGCGTTGAACAGGGTACAATGGGCGAGCAGTACTTC.

The CDR3 DNA is TGTGCCAGCAGCTTGTACGAAACCTACGAGCAGTACTTC. Protein sequence: CASSLYETYEQYF. This chain connects TRBV5-5 to TRBJ2-7; D is undetermined. The CDR3 totals 13 residues. Germline CDR1 is SGHKS and CDR2 is YYEKEE (reference sequence). Trimming took 1 base from V and 2 from J, leaving 7 bases between them. The complete variable domain, with remaining parts taken from reference TRBV5-5 and TRBJ2-7, reads DAGVTQSPTHLIKTRGQQVTLRCSPISGHKSVSWYQQVLGQGPQFIFQYYEKEERGRGNFPDRFSARQFPNYSSELNVNALLLGDSALYLCASSLYETYEQYFGPGTRLTVT.

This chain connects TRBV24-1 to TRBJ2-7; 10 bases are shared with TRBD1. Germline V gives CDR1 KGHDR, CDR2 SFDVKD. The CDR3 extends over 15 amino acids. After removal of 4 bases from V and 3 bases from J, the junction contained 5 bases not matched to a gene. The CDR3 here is CATSDPGQGIYEQYF. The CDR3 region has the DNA TGTGCCACCAGTGACCCGGGACAGGGGATCTACGAGCAGTACTTC.

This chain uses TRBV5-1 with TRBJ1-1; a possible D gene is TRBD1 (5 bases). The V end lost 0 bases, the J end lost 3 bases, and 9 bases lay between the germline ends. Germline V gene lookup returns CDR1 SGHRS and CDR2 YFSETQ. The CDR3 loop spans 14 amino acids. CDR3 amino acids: CASSLVGDDTEAFF. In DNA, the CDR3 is TGCGCCAGCAGCTTGGTAGGGGATGACACTGAAGCTTTCTTT.

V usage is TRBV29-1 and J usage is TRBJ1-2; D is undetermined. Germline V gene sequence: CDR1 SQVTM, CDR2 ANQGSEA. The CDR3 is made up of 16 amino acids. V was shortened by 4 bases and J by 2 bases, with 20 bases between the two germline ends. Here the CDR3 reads CSVASGSGGLNYGYTF. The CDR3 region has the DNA TGCAGCGTTGCCAGTGGTTCGGGTGGCTTGAACTATGGCTACACCTTC. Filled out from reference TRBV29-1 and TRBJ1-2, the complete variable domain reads SAVISQKPSRDICQRGTSLTIQCQVDSQVTMMFWYRQQPGQSLTLIATANQGSEATYESGFVIDKFPISRPNLTFSTLTVSNMSPEDSSIYLCSVASGSGGLNYGYTFGSGTRLTVV.

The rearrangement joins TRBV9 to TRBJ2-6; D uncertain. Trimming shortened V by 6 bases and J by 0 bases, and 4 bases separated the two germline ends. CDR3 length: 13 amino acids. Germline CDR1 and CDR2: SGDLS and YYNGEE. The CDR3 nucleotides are TGTGCCAGCACTGTCTCTGGGGCCAACGTCCTGACTTTC. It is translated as CASTVSGANVLTF. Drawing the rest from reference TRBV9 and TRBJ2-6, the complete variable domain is DSGVTQTPKHLITATGQRVTLRCSPRSGDLSVYWYQQSLDQGLQFLIQYYNGEERAKGNILERFSAQQFPDLHSELNLSSLELGDSALYFCASTVSGANVLTFGAGSRLTVL.

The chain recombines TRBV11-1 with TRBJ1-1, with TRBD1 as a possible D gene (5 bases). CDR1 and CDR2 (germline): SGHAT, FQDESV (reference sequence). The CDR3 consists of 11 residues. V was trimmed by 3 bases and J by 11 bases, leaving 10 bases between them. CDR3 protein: CASSFRDVAFF. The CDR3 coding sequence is TGTGCCAGCAGCTTCCGGGACGTGGCTTTCTTT.

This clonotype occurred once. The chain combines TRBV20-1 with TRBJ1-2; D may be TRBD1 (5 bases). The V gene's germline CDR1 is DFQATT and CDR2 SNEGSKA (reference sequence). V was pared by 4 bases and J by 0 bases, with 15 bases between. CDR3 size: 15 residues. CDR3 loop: CSATGWDEANYGYTF. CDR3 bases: TGCAGTGCTACAGGTTGGGACGAAGCTAACTATGGCTACACCTTC.

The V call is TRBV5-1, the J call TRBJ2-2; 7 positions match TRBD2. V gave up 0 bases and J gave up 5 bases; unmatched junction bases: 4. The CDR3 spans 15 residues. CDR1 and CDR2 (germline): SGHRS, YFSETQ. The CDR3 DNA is TGCGCCAGCAGCTTGGCTAGCGGCATGACCGGGGAGCTGTTTTTT. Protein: CASSLASGMTGELFF.

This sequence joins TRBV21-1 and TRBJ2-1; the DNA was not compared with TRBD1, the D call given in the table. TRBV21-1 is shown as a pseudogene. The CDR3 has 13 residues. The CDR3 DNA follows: TGTGCCAGCAGCAAAGCGGGGACAGCCTATCGGTTCTTC. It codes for CASSKAGTAYRFF.

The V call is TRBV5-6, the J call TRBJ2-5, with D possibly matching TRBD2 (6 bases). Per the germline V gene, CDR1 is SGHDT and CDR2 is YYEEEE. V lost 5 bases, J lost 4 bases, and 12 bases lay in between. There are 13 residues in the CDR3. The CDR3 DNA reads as TGTGCCAGCAGTTTAGCGGTTGTAGAGACCCAGTACTTC. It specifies CASSLAVVETQYF.

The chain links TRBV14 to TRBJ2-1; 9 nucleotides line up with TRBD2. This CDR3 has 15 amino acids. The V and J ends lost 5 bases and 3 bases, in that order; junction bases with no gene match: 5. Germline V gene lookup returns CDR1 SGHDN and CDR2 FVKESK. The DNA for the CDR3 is TGTGCCAGCAGCATTGCGGGAGGGGTCTACAATGAGCAGTTCTTC. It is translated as CASSIAGGVYNEQFF.

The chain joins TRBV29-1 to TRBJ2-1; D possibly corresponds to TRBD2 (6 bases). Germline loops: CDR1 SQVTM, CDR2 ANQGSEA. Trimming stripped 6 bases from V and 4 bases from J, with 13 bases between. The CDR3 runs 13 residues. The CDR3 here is CSVDSRGYNEQFF. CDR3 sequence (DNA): TGCAGCGTGGACTCGCGGGGTTACAATGAGCAGTTCTTC.

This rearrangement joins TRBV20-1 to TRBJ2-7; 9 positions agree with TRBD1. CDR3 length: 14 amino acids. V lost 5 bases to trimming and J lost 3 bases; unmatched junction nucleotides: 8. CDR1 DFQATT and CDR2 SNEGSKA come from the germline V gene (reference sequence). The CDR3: CSAPNPTGGYEQYF. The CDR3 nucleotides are TGCAGTGCTCCGAACCCGACAGGGGGCTACGAGCAGTACTTC.

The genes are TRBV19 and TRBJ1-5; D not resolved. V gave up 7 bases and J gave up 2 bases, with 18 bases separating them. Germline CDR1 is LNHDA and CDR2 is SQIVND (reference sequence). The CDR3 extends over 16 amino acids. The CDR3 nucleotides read TGTGCCAGTACCTTCGGAGGCGTTCGGCGCAATCAGCCCCAGCATTTT. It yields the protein CASTFGGVRRNQPQHF.

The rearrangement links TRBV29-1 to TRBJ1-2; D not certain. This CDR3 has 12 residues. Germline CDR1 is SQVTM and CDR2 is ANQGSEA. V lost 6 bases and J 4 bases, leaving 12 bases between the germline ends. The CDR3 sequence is CSVAELLYGYTF. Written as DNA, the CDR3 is TGCAGCGTGGCCGAGCTTCTCTATGGCTACACCTTC.